Presented here are 6 T cell receptor beta chains from one specimen sequenced in a study of tumor-infiltrating lymphocytes in primary liver carcinoma. A primer matching the constant region was used to make TCR beta cDNA from approximately 520 ng of total RNA. The TCR beta library was amplified through three nested multiplex PCR rounds in a modified ARM-PCR procedure. Two initial PCR rounds of about 11 cycles each paired TRBV1-TRBV30 forward primers with a C-beta reverse primer. TCRdb re-derived calls from the multiplex PCR reads in MiXCR, one entry per CDR3 protein. The sample has roughly 45,000 distinct CDR3 sequences; less than 85% are singletons. Scientists recovered RNA and DNA together from approximately 20-30 mg of unsorted bulk tissue. The specimen was liver tumor tissue from sampling region 5. Documented subset: tumor region T5, tumor centre. These receptors were collected from a man aged 35 to 55 with primary liver carcinoma and hepatitis B virus infection.

On this clonotype: This may come from a read error, since a much larger clone is one base off. The gene calls are TRBV30 and TRBJ2-6, with TRBD1 matching over 8 bases. Germline values: CDR1 GTSNPN, CDR2 SVGIG (reference sequence). The CDR3 spans 16 residues. V was pared by 3 bases and J by 2 bases, with 6 bases of the junction left unmatched. Written as DNA, the CDR3 is TGTGCCTGGAGCACGGGACAGGAGGCTGGGGCCAACGTCCTGACTTTC. This translates into CAWSTGQEAGANVLTF.

As to this clonotype: One junction end disagrees with the germline gene, perhaps due to a read error. The J gene is TRBJ2-5, the V gene TRBV6-6; no clear D. The length of the CDR3 is 12 residues. CDR1 is MNHNY, CDR2 SVGAGI, per germline (reference sequence). Written as DNA, the CDR3 is TGTGCCAACAGTTATACCAGGGAGACCCAGTACTTC. This translates into CANSYTRETQYF.

V usage is TRBV12-3 or TRBV12-4 and J usage is TRBJ2-7, with 14 nucleotides matching TRBD2. This CDR3 region has 18 residues. This CDR3 is CTNSLGLAGVNPPLEQYF. CDR3 DNA: TGTACCAACAGCCTGGGACTAGCGGGAGTAAACCCCCCCCTCGAGCAGTACTTC.

This clonotype has more than one count but fewer than ten. It may be a read error: a sequence one base away is much more abundant. The chain couples TRBV10-3 to TRBJ2-2; D is uncertain. Trimming shortened V by 10 bases and J by 1 base, and 10 bases separated the two germline ends. The CDR3 runs to 13 residues. CDR1 and CDR2 from the germline V gene are ENHRY and SYGVKD. Written as DNA, the CDR3 is TGTGCCAGTATAGGCTGGAACACCGGGGAGCTGTTTTTT. It yields the protein CASIGWNTGELFF.

Worth noting for this clonotype: The junction departs from the called germline gene at one end, perhaps through a read error. The rearrangement uses TRBV6-5 and TRBJ2-7; the D gene is possibly TRBD2 (5 bases). Germline CDR1 is MNHEY and CDR2 is SVGAGI. This CDR3 has 14 amino acids. CDR3 in DNA: TGTGCCAGCAGTTACTCAGGAGGTCTCTACGGGCAGTACTTC. Translated: CASSYSGGLYGQYF.

The sample holds many counts of this clonotype. The J gene is TRBJ2-2, the V gene TRBV10-3, with D perhaps matching TRBD2 (5 bases). Trimming pared 6 bases from V and 7 bases from J, leaving 15 bases between. Germline V gene lookup returns CDR1 ENHRY and CDR2 SYGVKD. This CDR3 is 14 amino acids long. The CDR3 sequence is CAIRTREMSGELFF. The CDR3 nucleotides are TGTGCCATCAGAACTAGAGAAATGAGCGGGGAGCTGTTTTTT.